Following are 24 T cell receptor beta chains from one sample sequenced in a study of CD8 T cells in Susac syndrome. A quantity of about 0.5 to 1 ug RNA underwent reverse transcription using random hexamers. TCRdb re-called the immunoSEQ multiplex PCR reads with MiXCR, one entry per CDR3 protein. The data hold 70,000 to 95,000 distinct CDR3 sequences, with 94% observed a single time. The sequenced sample was CD8+ T cells from PBMCs. The receptor source for this set is a human donor with Susac syndrome.

The CDR3 region is CASSGMNYGDNQPQHF. The CDR3 coding sequence is TGTGCCAGCAGCGGTATGAACTACGGAGATAATCAGCCCCAGCATTTT. The chain employs TRBV6-1 and TRBJ1-5; D remains unclear. Trimming took 6 bases from V and 4 from J, leaving 19 bases between them. Germline V gene lookup returns CDR1 MNHNS and CDR2 SASEGT. This CDR3 is 16 amino acids long.

This chain links TRBV7-9 with TRBJ2-1, with D unclear. The CDR3 is 13 residues long. Per germline, CDR1 SEHNR and CDR2 FQNEAQ (reference sequence). Deletions cut 6 bases from V and 7 bases from J, with 13 bases between. The CDR3 reads CASRADLGNEQFF. The CDR3 region has the DNA TGTGCCAGCAGAGCCGATCTGGGGAATGAGCAGTTCTTC.

The chain carries TRBV7-8 and TRBJ2-3; the D is unclear. Per the germline V gene, CDR1 is SGHVS and CDR2 is FQNEAQ. The V gene lost 1 base and the J gene lost 11 bases, with 19 bases spanning the gap. The CDR3 is made up of 15 amino acids. DNA for the CDR3: TGTGCCAGCAGCTTAGTGCCCACTCTGAGCCACGGGCAGTATTTT. Translating it yields CASSLVPTLSHGQYF.

The chain has TRBV6-5 and TRBJ2-7; 9 nucleotides align to TRBD1. This CDR3 comprises 15 residues. Unmatched junction bases numbered 11, after V lost 4 bases and J lost 7 bases. Germline CDR1 MNHEY, CDR2 SVGAGI. Here the CDR3 DNA reads TGTGCCAGCAGTTTTACCGGGACAGGGTTAAGAGAGCAGTACTTC. Its translation is CASSFTGTGLREQYF.

The genes are TRBV10-3 and TRBJ1-5; 9 nucleotides line up with TRBD1. The CDR3 is made up of 17 amino acids. Germline V lookup: CDR1 ENHRY, CDR2 SYGVKD. J lost 7 bases, V lost 2 bases, and 12 bases had no gene match. CDR3 in DNA: TGTGCCATCAGTGAGGAACTACAGGGGGCGATTGGGCAGCCCCAGCATTTT. Translating it yields CAISEELQGAIGQPQHF.

The V gene is TRBV7-9, the J gene TRBJ2-7, with D possibly matching TRBD1 (6 bases). The CDR3 is 13 residues long. Germline assignment: CDR1 SEHNR and CDR2 FQNEAQ (reference sequence). V was cut by 5 bases and J by 4 bases, with 12 bases left in between. The CDR3 bases are TGTGCCAGCAGCGGGGACACTGGGTACGAGCAGTACTTC. This translates into CASSGDTGYEQYF. Combining the CDR3 with reference TRBV7-9 and TRBJ2-7 gives the whole variable domain DTGVSQNPRHKITKRGQNVTFRCDPISEHNRLYWYRQTLGQGPEFLTYFQNEAQLEKSRLLSDRFSAERPKGSFSTLEIQRTEQGDSAMYLCASSGDTGYEQYFGPGTRLTVT.

This chain joins TRBV5-1 and TRBJ2-3; D is unclear. V shed 0 bases and J shed 4 bases, with 6 bases lying between them. CDR1 and CDR2 from the germline V gene are SGHRS and YFSETQ. The CDR3 sequence is 13 residues long. The CDR3 region has the DNA TGCGCCAGCAGCTTGGATAACCCAGATACGCAGTATTTT. Protein sequence: CASSLDNPDTQYF.

The CDR3 region is CASSVAGGNYNEQFF. As DNA, the CDR3 is TGTGCCAGCAGCGTAGCGGGAGGGAACTACAATGAGCAGTTCTTC. This sequence joins TRBV9 and TRBJ2-1; 8 bases agree with TRBD2. CDR1 is SGDLS, CDR2 YYNGEE, per germline. V dropped 0 bases and J dropped 3; count of bases not matched to a gene: 2. The CDR3 has 15 residues. Full variable domain (remainder filled in from reference TRBV9 and TRBJ2-1): DSGVTQTPKHLITATGQRVTLRCSPRSGDLSVYWYQQSLDQGLQFLIQYYNGEERAKGNILERFSAQQFPDLHSELNLSSLELGDSALYFCASSVAGGNYNEQFFGPGTRLTVL.

This sequence joins TRBV4-3 and TRBJ2-7; perhaps TRBD2 as D (5 bases). Germline-derived CDR1 and CDR2 are LGHNA and YSLEER. Trimming shortened V by 0 bases and J by 2 bases, and 11 bases separated the two germline ends. The CDR3 spans 15 residues. CDR3 in DNA: TGCGCCAGCAGCCAAGAGGCGGGTCTCACCTACGAGCAGTACTTC. Amino acid sequence: CASSQEAGLTYEQYF.

This clonotype was detected only once. The chain recombines TRBV28 with TRBJ1-2; no firm D call. Per germline, CDR1 MDHEN and CDR2 SYDVKM. V was pared by 5 bases and J by 6 bases, with 10 bases between. CDR3 length equals 12 residues. CDR3 sequence reads: CASSPRMDGYTF. The CDR3 DNA follows: TGTGCCAGCAGTCCCCGGATGGATGGCTACACCTTC.

V and J are TRBV7-8 and TRBJ2-2, with TRBD1 identical over 9 bases. The CDR3 is 16 residues long. V lost 4 bases and J lost 5; bases outside the gene matches: 8. The germline CDR1 and CDR2 sequences are SGHVS and FQNEAQ. The CDR3 loop reads CASSSDRGSGTGELFF. CDR3 DNA sequence: TGTGCCAGCAGCTCGGACAGGGGATCTGGGACCGGGGAGCTGTTTTTT.

The rearrangement uses TRBV4-3 and TRBJ2-7; 7 bases are shared with TRBD2. Germline V gene lookup returns CDR1 LGHNA and CDR2 YSLEER. The CDR3 spans 13 residues. After removal of 4 bases from V and 3 bases from J, the junction contained 3 bases not matched to a gene. CDR3 in DNA: TGCGCCAGCAGCCGCGAGCGGGACTACGAGCAGTACTTC. The encoded protein is CASSRERDYEQYF.

The chain uses TRBV19 and TRBJ2-1; D remains ambiguous. There are 15 residues in the CDR3. Germline V gene data show CDR1 as LNHDA and CDR2 as SQIVND (reference sequence). With 3 bases removed from V and 5 bases from J, the gap between germline ends came to 14 bases. As DNA, the CDR3 is TGTGCCAGTAGTATTCTACGTGGCCCCGACAATGAGCAGTTCTTC. Residues: CASSILRGPDNEQFF.

The rearrangement joins TRBV29-1 to TRBJ2-1; 8 bases map to TRBD1. After removal of 4 bases from V and 6 bases from J, the junction contained 14 bases not matched to a gene. CDR3 length: 16 amino acids. The germline V gene has CDR1 SQVTM and CDR2 ANQGSEA. CDR3 DNA sequence: TGCAGCGTTGTACTTTCTGGGACAGGCCTTTTCAATGAGCAGTTCTTC. Translation: CSVVLSGTGLFNEQFF.

This chain joins TRBV7-8 and TRBJ2-7; possibly TRBD1 or TRBD2 for D (5 bases each). The germline CDR1 and CDR2 sequences are SGHVS and FQNEAQ. Trimming stripped 6 bases from V and 4 bases from J, with 16 bases between. The CDR3 runs to 14 residues. CDR3 amino acids: CASRMGTDWYEQYF. CDR3 nucleotides: TGTGCCAGCAGGATGGGGACGGACTGGTACGAGCAGTACTTC.

This clonotype was observed a single time. This chain joins TRBV7-8 and TRBJ1-2; D is possibly TRBD1 (5 bases). There are 14 residues in the CDR3. Germline values: CDR1 SGHVS, CDR2 FQNEAQ. Trimming stripped 5 bases from V and 4 bases from J, with 14 bases between. CDR3 in amino acids: CASSLGTLSYGYTF. In DNA, the CDR3 is TGTGCCAGCAGCCTCGGGACGCTGAGCTATGGCTACACCTTC.

The rearrangement joins TRBV29-1 to TRBJ2-1, with 8 bases aligning to TRBD2. Germline V gene data show CDR1 as SQVTM and CDR2 as ANQGSEA. Trimming cost V 6 bases and J 0 bases; bases outside gene matches: 13. CDR3 length: 17 amino acids. The CDR3 region has the DNA TGCAGCGTAGAGACTAGCGCCTCGAAGGGCTCCTACAATGAGCAGTTCTTC. As protein: CSVETSASKGSYNEQFF.

The chain recombines TRBV2 with TRBJ1-1; 7 positions agree with TRBD1. V shed 7 bases and J 6 bases; nucleotides not matched to a gene: 17. CDR1 is SNHLY and CDR2 is FYNNEI in the germline V gene. CDR3 size: 16 residues. The CDR3 DNA reads TGTGCCAGCACCATCGGGCAGGGGGGTTTGGTCGCTGAAGCTTTCTTT. As protein: CASTIGQGGLVAEAFF.

This chain joins TRBV30 and TRBJ1-1; D remains unclear. The CDR3 loop spans 11 amino acids. Between the trimmed V and J ends, which lost 0 bases and 8 bases, there was a span of 7 bases. In germline, CDR1 is GTSNPN, CDR2 SVGIG (reference sequence). The CDR3 DNA sequence: TGTGCCTGGAGTGTAATCCAGGAAGCTTTCTTT. The encoded protein is CAWSVIQEAFF.

The CDR3 spells CASSSRLAGLNTGELFF. The CDR3 nucleotides are TGTGCCAGCAGCTCCAGACTAGCGGGATTGAACACCGGGGAGCTGTTTTTT. The rearrangement joins TRBV7-9 to TRBJ2-2, with 11 bases lining up with TRBD2. Germline CDR1 is SEHNR and CDR2 is FQNEAQ (reference sequence). After removal of 4 bases from V and 1 base from J, the junction contained 5 bases not matched to a gene. The length of the CDR3 is 17 residues.

This chain uses TRBV6-5 with TRBJ2-3, with D possibly matching TRBD1 (6 bases). Deletions cut 5 bases from V and 7 bases from J, with 16 bases between. CDR3 length: 14 residues. The germline V gene has CDR1 MNHEY and CDR2 SVGAGI. CDR3: CASSPGTYKNTQYF. CDR3 nucleotides: TGTGCCAGCAGTCCCGGGACATACAAAAATACGCAGTATTTT.

This rearrangement joins TRBV29-1 to TRBJ1-1; the D is unclear. Germline V lookup: CDR1 SQVTM, CDR2 ANQGSEA. The V gene lost 4 bases and the J gene lost 8 bases, with 8 bases spanning the gap. This CDR3 contains 10 residues. DNA of the CDR3: TGCAGCGTTGCCGCGGGGGAAGCTTTCTTT. It translates to CSVAAGEAFF.

The chain recombines TRBV20-1 with TRBJ2-5, with TRBD2 matching 8 bases. Germline V gene sequence: CDR1 DFQATT, CDR2 SNEGSKA (reference sequence). The CDR3 consists of 19 residues. The ends lost 1 base at V and 3 bases at J; junction bases unmatched: 19. CDR3 protein: CSARVSQERGLGPEETQYF. As DNA, the CDR3 is TGCAGTGCTAGAGTTAGTCAGGAGCGGGGGCTTGGTCCGGAAGAGACCCAGTACTTC.

The V gene is TRBV7-8, the J gene TRBJ2-1, with 11 nucleotides matching TRBD2. The CDR3 loop spans 18 amino acids. V was pared by 0 bases and J by 1 base, with 5 bases of the junction left unmatched. Germline V lookup: CDR1 SGHVS, CDR2 FQNEAQ. The DNA for the CDR3 is TGTGCCAGCAGCTTAGCGATGGGACTAGCGGAATCCTACAATGAGCAGTTCTTC. It yields the protein CASSLAMGLAESYNEQFF.